The 21 T cell receptor beta chains given below trace back to one sample, sequenced in a study of control samples from healthy donors and cancer patients. Only in-frame clones appear in the TCRdb table, and some are missing; sequencing was by immunoSEQ multiplex PCR. Among 100,000 to 150,000 clones listed, about 90% were seen once. Sequencing input: blood. These receptors came from a woman between 45 and 60 years old in good health.

This clone was counted a few times. The chain combines TRBV2 with TRBJ2-3; D is undetermined. CDR3 length equals 14 residues. Germline CDR1 SNHLY, CDR2 FYNNEI. V was pared by 5 bases and J by 2 bases, with 11 bases between. This CDR3 reads CASSQTQATDTQYF. DNA of the CDR3: TGTGCCAGCAGTCAGACACAAGCCACAGATACGCAGTATTTT.

This chain joins TRBV19 and TRBJ1-6; tentative D call: TRBD1 (5 bases). Trimming pared 3 bases from V and 9 bases from J, leaving 12 bases between. The germline V gene has CDR1 LNHDA and CDR2 SQIVND (reference sequence). This CDR3 has 14 residues. The CDR3 sequence is CASSIQGRASPLHF. For the CDR3, the DNA is TGTGCCAGTAGTATCCAGGGCAGGGCTTCACCCCTCCACTTT.

This clone was seen only a few times. This chain uses TRBV6-6 with TRBJ2-7; D gene unclear. The V end was cut by 6 bases, the J end by 1 base, with 7 bases between. This CDR3 contains 12 residues. CDR1 and CDR2 from the germline V gene are MNHNY and SVGAGI (reference sequence). In nucleotides, the CDR3 is TGTGCCAGCAGGACCCTGTCCTACGAGCAGTACTTC. It specifies CASRTLSYEQYF.

This clone was recorded once. This chain uses TRBV24-1 with TRBJ2-5; D ambiguous. V lost 3 bases and J lost 2, with 12 bases in between. The CDR3 loop spans 15 amino acids. Germline CDR1 and CDR2: KGHDR and SFDVKD. As DNA, the CDR3 is TGTGCCACCAGTGATCACGGCACAGCACAAGAGACCCAGTACTTC. It encodes CATSDHGTAQETQYF.

V is TRBV5-1 and J is TRBJ2-3, with 12 bases fitting TRBD2. The ends lost 6 bases at V and 2 bases at J; junction bases unmatched: 7. The CDR3 contains 16 residues. Per germline, CDR1 SGHRS and CDR2 YFSETQ. The DNA for the CDR3 is TGCGCCAGCAAACTAGCGGGGGGTTTTCCCACAGATACGCAGTATTTT. Its protein is CASKLAGGFPTDTQYF.

V is TRBV6-5 and J is TRBJ2-1; D may be TRBD1 or TRBD2 (5 bases each). Germline CDR1 is MNHEY and CDR2 is SVGAGI. V was shortened by 10 bases and J by 7 bases, with 20 bases between the two germline ends. The CDR3 is made up of 14 amino acids. CDR3 coding DNA: TGTGCCACCCTGGGACGGGCGGTTAGTAATGAGCAGTTCTTC. Amino acid sequence: CATLGRAVSNEQFF.

The chain joins TRBV30 to TRBJ1-1; 7 bases are shared with TRBD1. J lost 1 base, V lost 4 bases, and 3 bases had no gene match. Germline CDR1 is GTSNPN and CDR2 is SVGIG (reference sequence). This CDR3 has 13 residues. The CDR3 DNA follows: TGTGCCTGGACGGGACAGCCGAACACTGAAGCTTTCTTT. Residues: CAWTGQPNTEAFF.

This chain joins TRBV24-1 and TRBJ2-5; D remains unclear. The germline V and J ends were trimmed by 3 bases and 5 bases, with 9 bases remaining between them. The germline V gene encodes CDR1 KGHDR and CDR2 SFDVKD. The CDR3 spans 13 residues. Here the CDR3 DNA reads TGTGCCACCAGTGATCTAAGTTGGGAGACCCAGTACTTC. This translates into CATSDLSWETQYF.

V is TRBV7-8 and J is TRBJ1-1; D is perhaps TRBD1 (5 bases). The CDR3 sequence is 13 residues long. Germline V CDR1 and CDR2: SGHVS, FQNEAQ. The ends were cut back, 2 bases at V and 5 bases at J, with 9 bases in the middle. CDR3 sequence (DNA): TGTGCCAGCAGCTTATTGGAGGGGACTGAAGCTTTCTTT. Translated: CASSLLEGTEAFF.

The chain recombines TRBV4-1 with TRBJ2-7; TRBD1 agrees at 10 bases. Germline V lookup: CDR1 MGHRA, CDR2 YSYEKL. V lost 5 bases and J lost 6; bases outside the gene matches: 7. The CDR3 consists of 14 residues. CDR3 nucleotides: TGCGCCAGCAGCAGGACAGGGGGGGGACTCGAGCAGTACTTC. Encoded protein: CASSRTGGGLEQYF.

The rearrangement joins TRBV27 to TRBJ1-6; D ambiguous. The CDR3 loop spans 16 amino acids. Germline CDR1 reads MNHEY; CDR2 reads SMNVEV (reference sequence). The V and J ends lost 5 bases and 2 bases respectively, with 13 bases between them. The CDR3 DNA reads as TGTGCCAGCAGTCAACCGAGTCGTCCCTATAATTCACCCCTCCACTTT. Its protein is CASSQPSRPYNSPLHF.

The rearrangement joins TRBV29-1 to TRBJ1-1, with D uncertain. The CDR3 runs 10 residues. From germline, CDR1 is SQVTM and CDR2 ANQGSEA. Trimming pared 4 bases from V and 5 bases from J, leaving 5 bases between. The CDR3 coding sequence is TGCAGCGTTGGTGAGACTGAAGCTTTCTTT. It specifies CSVGETEAFF.

This clone showed up just a few times. The rearrangement links TRBV5-1 to TRBJ1-1, with 9 bases fitting TRBD1. V was pared by 3 bases and J by 3 bases, with 6 bases of the junction left unmatched. Germline values: CDR1 SGHRS, CDR2 YFSETQ. The CDR3 runs 15 residues. CDR3 sequence (DNA): TGCGCCAGCAGCTCGACAGGGGGGAGTGACACTGAAGCTTTCTTT. The encoded protein is CASSSTGGSDTEAFF.

V is TRBV7-2 and J is TRBJ2-1; D possibly matches TRBD1 or TRBD2 (7 bases each). This CDR3 has 15 residues. Germline CDR1 reads SGHTA; CDR2 reads FQGNSA. V lost 4 bases, J lost 7 bases, and 17 bases lay in between. The CDR3 DNA reads as TGTGCCAGCAGCTATCAGGGGGGGTCCAATAATGAGCAGTTCTTC. As protein: CASSYQGGSNNEQFF.

The chain combines TRBV6-2 or TRBV6-3 with TRBJ2-7, with D tentatively TRBD1 or TRBD2 (5 bases each). Looked up from germline, CDR1 is MNHEY and CDR2 is SVGEGT. CDR3 length: 13 amino acids. V lost 0 bases and J lost 8, with 11 bases in between. The chain's CDR3 is CASSYSFRGQQYF. As DNA, the CDR3 is TGTGCCAGCAGTTACTCTTTCCGGGGCCAGCAGTACTTC.

This clone came up once. The V gene is TRBV11-3, the J gene TRBJ2-1; D gene uncertain. The V gene lost 5 bases and the J gene lost 6 bases, with 11 bases spanning the gap. Germline CDR1 is SGHNT and CDR2 is YENEEA. This CDR3 region has 13 residues. CDR3 nucleotides: TGTGCCAGCAGCCCCGGCGGCACCAATGAGCAGTTCTTC. This codes for CASSPGGTNEQFF.

V usage is TRBV3-1 (or the pseudogene TRBV3-2) and J usage is TRBJ2-7; 8 positions agree with TRBD1. The germline V gene has CDR1 LGHDT and CDR2 YNNKEL (reference sequence). This CDR3 has 16 amino acids. V dropped 4 bases and J dropped 2; count of bases not matched to a gene: 10. Here the CDR3 DNA reads TGTGCCAGCAGCCGCATTGGACAGGGTGCTCCCTACGAGCAGTACTTC. Translating it yields CASSRIGQGAPYEQYF.

The rearrangement joins TRBV18 to TRBJ2-5; 8 nucleotides match TRBD1. The V segment lost 3 bases and the J segment 4 bases; nucleotides outside the gene matches: 7. The CDR3 length is 15 residues. The germline gives CDR1 KGHSH, CDR2 LQKENI. CDR3 in amino acids: CASSPLPDRGETQYF. The CDR3 coding sequence is TGTGCCAGCTCACCGCTACCCGACAGGGGAGAGACCCAGTACTTC.

This chain joins TRBV25-1 and TRBJ1-1; a possible D gene is TRBD1 (6 bases). The CDR3 runs 16 residues. Germline V gives CDR1 MGHDK, CDR2 SYGVNS. V was pared by 8 bases and J by 2 bases, with 21 bases between. The CDR3 bases are TGTGCCAGCTGGGGGTGGGGGGCAGGGACTAACACTGAAGCTTTCTTT. Translating it yields CASWGWGAGTNTEAFF.

V usage is TRBV7-6 and J usage is TRBJ2-2; D remains ambiguous. CDR3 length: 13 amino acids. The germline CDR1 and CDR2 sequences are SGHVS and FNYEAQ. V was trimmed by 4 bases and J by 3 bases, leaving 6 bases between them. CDR3 residues: CASSSHHTGELFF. CDR3 DNA: TGTGCCAGCAGCTCCCATCACACCGGGGAGCTGTTTTTT.

This chain joins TRBV6-6 and TRBJ1-3; D is perhaps TRBD1 (5 bases). The CDR3 has 16 residues. V was clipped by 5 bases and J by 4 bases, with 18 bases between them. CDR1 MNHNY and CDR2 SVGAGI come from the germline V gene (reference sequence). CDR3: CASSPSGFQGGNTIYF. CDR3 in DNA: TGTGCCAGCAGTCCATCAGGGTTTCAAGGGGGAAACACCATATATTTT.